Shown below are 28 T cell receptor beta chains from a single sample sequenced in a study of cytomegalovirus exposure and HLA in healthy donors. The PCR had 60 Vbeta and 13 Jbeta primers. Clones were read by immunoSEQ multiplex PCR, and TCRdb kept only the in-frame ones, dropping some. The data contain about 120,000 clones, less than 10% of them singletons. Sequencing was done on a sample of PBMCs. These receptors were obtained from a woman between 40 and 50 years old in good health and CMV-seropositive.

The chain has TRBV5-1 and TRBJ2-2; tentative D call: TRBD2 (7 bases). Trimming left V 6 bases short and J 4 bases short, with 22 bases between. Germline V gene lookup returns CDR1 SGHRS and CDR2 YFSETQ. The CDR3 contains 17 residues. The chain's CDR3 is CASKVGWGGAGTGELFF. The CDR3 DNA reads as TGCGCCAGCAAAGTCGGTTGGGGGGGGGCCGGCACCGGGGAGCTGTTTTTT.

This clone was detected only a few times. The chain combines TRBV5-1 with TRBJ2-5; 8 bases are a match to TRBD1. This CDR3 contains 15 residues. V was pared by 4 bases and J by 2 bases, with 7 bases of the junction left unmatched. The germline CDR1 and CDR2 sequences are SGHRS and YFSETQ. This CDR3 is CASSPLTGDQETQYF. CDR3 nucleotide sequence: TGCGCCAGCAGCCCCTTGACAGGGGATCAAGAGACCCAGTACTTC.

This clone was counted only a few times. The rearrangement uses TRBV7-8 and TRBJ2-7, with 7 bases lining up with TRBD1. The V gene's germline CDR1 is SGHVS and CDR2 FQNEAQ. The CDR3 extends over 13 amino acids. V trimming: 5 bases; J trimming: 5 bases; junction bases outside the gene matches: 6. The CDR3: CASSLQGWNEQYF. The CDR3 nucleotides read TGTGCCAGCAGCCTACAGGGGTGGAACGAGCAGTACTTC.

Regarding this clone: The sample has other DNA sequences that encode this CDR3 too. The chain recombines TRBV6-5 with TRBJ1-2, with 7 bases aligning to TRBD1. V trimming: 6 bases; J trimming: 0 bases; junction bases outside the gene matches: 7. This CDR3 is 15 amino acids long. Germline CDR1 reads MNHEY; CDR2 reads SVGAGI. The CDR3 here is CASRAGQATNYGYTF. Written as DNA, the CDR3 is TGTGCCAGCAGAGCCGGACAGGCGACTAACTATGGCTACACCTTC.

This clone was picked up a small number of times. The rearrangement uses TRBV6-1 and TRBJ1-1; no reliable D call. The CDR3 is 13 residues long. Looked up from germline, CDR1 is MNHNS and CDR2 is SASEGT. V was pared by 11 bases and J by 4 bases, with 17 bases between. The CDR3 sequence is CAARGPAGTEAFF. The CDR3 coding sequence is TGTGCCGCCCGAGGACCTGCGGGCACTGAAGCTTTCTTT.

Regarding this clone: One end of the junction is discordant with germline, which a read error may explain. Different DNA sequences within this sample yield the same CDR3. The chain is built from TRBV6-5 and TRBJ2-7; D is perhaps TRBD2 (7 bases). The CDR3 consists of 14 residues. Germline V gene lookup returns CDR1 MNHEY and CDR2 SVGAGI. The CDR3 region has the DNA TGCGCCAGCAGGGGTAGCGGGTTTGCCCGCGGGCAGTACTTC. It codes for CASRGSGFARGQYF.

The chain couples TRBV13 to TRBJ1-1; no firm D call. This CDR3 contains 13 residues. Trimming took 5 bases from V and 1 from J, leaving 8 bases between them. CDR1 is PRHDT and CDR2 is FYEKMQ in the germline V gene (reference sequence). The CDR3 DNA is TGTGCCAGCAGCCGCGCGAGGAACACTGAAGCTTTCTTT. It yields the protein CASSRARNTEAFF. Full variable domain (missing parts from reference TRBV13 and TRBJ1-1): AAGVIQSPRHLIKEKRETATLKCYPIPRHDTVYWYQQGPGQDPQFLISFYEKMQSDKGSIPDRFSAQQFSDYHSELNMSSLELGDSALYFCASSRARNTEAFFGQGTRLTVV.

The sample holds a few counts of this clone. The J gene is TRBJ2-7, the V gene TRBV13, with TRBD1 identical over 9 bases. V dropped 5 bases and J dropped 6; count of bases not matched to a gene: 11. Germline CDR1 PRHDT, CDR2 FYEKMQ (reference sequence). The CDR3 contains 15 residues. This CDR3 reads CASSPTGTGLGEQYF. In DNA, the CDR3 is TGTGCCAGCAGCCCCACCGGGACAGGGTTGGGCGAGCAGTACTTC. Filled out from reference TRBV13 and TRBJ2-7, the complete variable domain reads AAGVIQSPRHLIKEKRETATLKCYPIPRHDTVYWYQQGPGQDPQFLISFYEKMQSDKGSIPDRFSAQQFSDYHSELNMSSLELGDSALYFCASSPTGTGLGEQYFGPGTRLTVT.

J is TRBJ1-1 and V is TRBV4-1, with D tentatively TRBD1 (6 bases). The CDR3 totals 15 residues. The V end was cut by 0 bases, the J end by 2 bases, with 10 bases between. Germline CDR1 MGHRA, CDR2 YSYEKL. The CDR3, as DNA: TGCGCCAGCAGCCAAGAGGTCAGGGGAAACACTGAAGCTTTCTTT. Protein product: CASSQEVRGNTEAFF.

This chain connects TRBV5-8 to TRBJ1-2; D gene uncertain. Germline V gene lookup returns CDR1 SGHTS and CDR2 YDEGEE. Trimming took 4 bases from V and 11 from J, leaving 3 bases between them. This CDR3 has 8 residues. For the CDR3, the DNA is TGTGCCAGCAGCCCATACACCTTC. It encodes CASSPYTF.

The rearrangement links TRBV5-8 to TRBJ1-4; no firm D call. Germline V gene sequence: CDR1 SGHTS, CDR2 YDEGEE. V was shortened by 0 bases and J by 5 bases, with 14 bases between the two germline ends. CDR3 length: 16 amino acids. The chain's CDR3 is CASSLGLGASNEKLFF. The CDR3 DNA reads TGTGCCAGCAGCTTGGGGCTAGGTGCTTCAAATGAAAAACTGTTTTTT. The full variable domain, in which reference TRBV5-8 and TRBJ1-4 provide the parts outside the CDR3, is EAGVTQSPTHLIKTRGQQATLRCSPISGHTSVYWYQQALGLGLQFLLWYDEGEERNRGNFPPRFSGRQFPNYSSELNVNALELEDSALYLCASSLGLGASNEKLFFGSGTQLSVL.

This clone was detected a few times. The chain recombines TRBV7-2 with TRBJ2-5; D is perhaps TRBD1 (5 bases). Per the germline V gene, CDR1 is SGHTA and CDR2 is FQGNSA. The CDR3 length is 14 residues. The V and J ends lost 5 bases and 4 bases respectively, with 14 bases between them. CDR3 bases: TGTGCCAGCAGCCCAATAAGGGGCGGAGAGACCCAGTACTTC. Translating it yields CASSPIRGGETQYF.

This clone turned up a few times. The V gene is TRBV5-6, the J gene TRBJ1-1; 7 bases fit TRBD1. The V gene's germline CDR1 is SGHDT and CDR2 YYEEEE. V trimming: 4 bases; J trimming: 11 bases; junction bases outside the gene matches: 8. The CDR3 runs to 12 residues. The CDR3 region is CASSLDRDQAFF. The CDR3 nucleotides read TGTGCCAGCAGCCTTGACAGGGATCAGGCTTTCTTT.

This chain uses TRBV5-5 with TRBJ1-6, with D maybe TRBD1 (6 bases). This CDR3 is built from 14 residues. Trimming pared 2 bases from V and 5 bases from J, leaving 8 bases between. Germline values: CDR1 SGHKS, CDR2 YYEKEE (reference sequence). The chain's CDR3 is CASSLQGNNSPLHF. The CDR3 DNA reads TGTGCCAGCAGCTTACAGGGTAATAATTCACCCCTCCACTTT.

The chain uses TRBV7-9 and TRBJ1-1; D is undetermined. With 4 bases removed from V and 6 bases from J, the gap between germline ends came to 18 bases. The germline V gene has CDR1 SEHNR and CDR2 FQNEAQ (reference sequence). This CDR3 has 15 amino acids. The CDR3 region has the DNA TGTGCCAGCAGCTCTGTAGGACGGGGAAACGCTGAAGCTTTCTTT. Translating it yields CASSSVGRGNAEAFF.

The V and J genes are TRBV7-6 and TRBJ2-3, with 8 bases lining up with TRBD1. Germline values: CDR1 SGHVS, CDR2 FNYEAQ. The V gene end was trimmed by 3 bases and the J gene end by 6 bases; junction bases not matched to a gene: 14. The CDR3 runs to 17 residues. The CDR3 region has the DNA TGTGCCAGCAGCTTGGCTCCCCCGACAGGGGTAATCGATACGCAGTATTTT. Encoded protein: CASSLAPPTGVIDTQYF.

This clone was recorded a few times. CDR3 in amino acids: CATGTSGGEQYF. CDR3 coding DNA: TGTGCCACCGGGACTAGCGGGGGCGAGCAGTACTTC. The V gene is TRBV6-5, the J gene TRBJ2-7; 14 bases map to TRBD2. With 10 bases clipped from V and 6 bases from J, the junction kept 2 bases outside the gene matches. The CDR3 is made up of 12 amino acids. Germline assignment: CDR1 MNHEY and CDR2 SVGAGI.

This clone has a handful of counts. Germline is not matched at one junction end, which may reflect a read error. Other DNA sequences in this sample translate to the same CDR3. The genes are TRBV10-1 and TRBJ1-1, with 7 bases matching TRBD1. This CDR3 contains 12 residues. Germline lookup yields CDR1 WNHNN and CDR2 SYGVQD (reference sequence). This CDR3 is CASRGQNTEAFF. The CDR3 region has the DNA TGCGCCAGCAGGGGACAGAACACTGAGGCTTTCTTT.

Only a few counts were recorded for this clone. The chain uses TRBV29-1 and TRBJ2-7; 7 nucleotides align to TRBD1. From germline, CDR1 is SQVTM and CDR2 ANQGSEA. The CDR3 contains 16 residues. J was trimmed by 0 bases and V by 1 base; bases with no gene match: 9. The CDR3 loop is CSVEGYGQVGSYEQYF. The CDR3 coding sequence is TGCAGCGTTGAAGGCTATGGACAGGTAGGCTCCTACGAGCAGTACTTC.

This clone was seen a handful of times. The genes are TRBV14 and TRBJ1-2; no reliable D call. CDR3 length equals 15 residues. V dropped 0 bases and J dropped 3 bases, with 11 bases sitting between them. CDR1 and CDR2 (germline): SGHDN, FVKESK. This CDR3 is CASSQDRAGDYGYTF. CDR3 DNA sequence: TGTGCCAGCAGCCAAGATCGAGCAGGTGACTATGGCTACACCTTC.

The V gene is TRBV5-6, the J gene TRBJ1-6, with D maybe TRBD1 (6 bases). This CDR3 is 14 amino acids long. V was shortened by 3 bases and J by 11 bases, with 15 bases between the two germline ends. Germline CDR1 SGHDT, CDR2 YYEEEE. CDR3 in amino acids: CASSSQGVSPPLHF. CDR3 nucleotides: TGTGCCAGCAGCTCACAGGGTGTCAGTCCACCCCTCCACTTT.

This clone was counted only a few times. The gene calls are TRBV7-9 and TRBJ1-1; no clear D gene. The CDR3 is made up of 15 amino acids. Trimming pared 1 base from V and 3 bases from J, leaving 12 bases between. Germline CDR1 is SEHNR and CDR2 is FQNEAQ (reference sequence). The CDR3 DNA reads as TGTGCCAGCAGCTTAGAAAGTGCTTCGGACACTGAAGCTTTCTTT. Translated, it gives CASSLESASDTEAFF. Looking up the rest from reference TRBV7-9 and TRBJ1-1 gives the full variable domain: DTGVSQNPRHKITKRGQNVTFRCDPISEHNRLYWYRQTLGQGPEFLTYFQNEAQLEKSRLLSDRFSAERPKGSFSTLEIQRTEQGDSAMYLCASSLESASDTEAFFGQGTRLTVV.

The chain is built from TRBV18 and TRBJ2-7, with D tentatively TRBD2 (6 bases). This CDR3 has 12 residues. The V end was cut by 2 bases, the J end by 6 bases, with 8 bases between. The germline V gene has CDR1 KGHSH and CDR2 LQKENI. The CDR3 spells CASSPAGREQYF. CDR3 in DNA: TGTGCCAGCTCACCAGCGGGGCGCGAGCAGTACTTC.

The chain has TRBV2 and TRBJ1-3; D uncertain. This CDR3 comprises 14 residues. Trimming removed 2 bases at V and 4 bases at J, with 9 bases between. Germline CDR1 and CDR2: SNHLY and FYNNEI. Written as DNA, the CDR3 is TGTGCCAGCAGTGAAAGTGGAGTCGGAAACACCATATATTTT. Amino acid sequence: CASSESGVGNTIYF.

The chain joins TRBV30 to TRBJ2-5, with 8 bases matching TRBD1. The J call is uncertain, as TRBJ2-7 better fits the DNA end. The CDR3 extends over 15 amino acids. Germline CDR1 is GTSNPN and CDR2 is SVGIG (reference sequence). This CDR3 reads CAWRTGTGSTYEQYF. The CDR3 DNA reads as TGTGCCTGGAGAACCGGGACAGGTAGCACCTACGAGCAGTACTTC.

V usage is TRBV7-8 and J usage is TRBJ1-1; TRBD1 might be the D (6 bases). Germline V gene sequence: CDR1 SGHVS, CDR2 FQNEAQ. This CDR3 comprises 13 residues. The V gene lost 1 base and the J gene lost 6 bases, with 9 bases spanning the gap. CDR3 sequence reads: CASSLEGGAEAFF. The CDR3 region has the DNA TGTGCCAGCAGCTTAGAAGGGGGGGCTGAAGCTTTCTTT. The whole variable domain, remainder taken from reference TRBV7-8 and TRBJ1-1, is GAGVSQSPRYKVAKRGQDVALRCDPISGHVSLFWYQQALGQGPEFLTYFQNEAQLDKSGLPSDRFFAERPEGSVSTLKIQRTQQEDSAVYLCASSLEGGAEAFFGQGTRLTVV.

The chain joins TRBV15 to TRBJ2-3; 10 bases are a match to TRBD2. The CDR3 consists of 16 residues. CDR1 is LNHNV, CDR2 YYDKDF, per germline (reference sequence). Trimming took 0 bases from V and 4 from J; bases not matched to a gene: 4. The CDR3 DNA reads TGTGCCACCAGCAGAGAACTAGCGGGGATTGCAGATACGCAGTATTTT. Residues: CATSRELAGIADTQYF.

This clone came up a few times. The chain combines TRBV5-6 with TRBJ1-5, with D hard to call. The CDR3 runs 15 residues. The germline V gene has CDR1 SGHDT and CDR2 YYEEEE. Trimming removed 0 bases from V and 3 bases from J, with 10 bases in between. CDR3: CASSLAPTNNQPQHF. In DNA, the CDR3 is TGTGCCAGCAGCTTGGCCCCAACAAACAATCAGCCCCAGCATTTT.